This T cell receptor beta chain was profiled in a study of blood T cell repertoires in COVID-19. Overall study context: The analysed material was cDNA or gDNA that came from T cells, B-cell-depleted T cells, or PBMCs.

Per germline, CDR1 SGHRS and CDR2 YFSETQ. The CDR3 consists of 18 residues. V lost 0 bases and J lost 4; bases outside the gene matches: 12. Some clones are missing from TCRdb's copy, which holds only in-frame ones; the method was immunoSEQ multiplex PCR. The repertoire has roughly 130,000 clones, about 88% of them found once; the top ten carry 4% to 5%. The sequence came from a man aged 60 to 69 with COVID-19, enrolled during active disease. The chain couples TRBV5-1 to TRBJ2-5; 10 bases align to TRBD2. The sample was peripheral blood. The CDR3 sequence: CASSLGLLAGVFTETQYF. The CDR3 DNA reads TGCGCCAGCAGCTTGGGGTTGCTAGCGGGAGTGTTTACAGAGACCCAGTACTTC.